This T cell receptor beta chain appears in the sequencing data of a study of radiotherapy plus CTLA-4 blockade in lung cancer. General study results and limits: According to reports, early shifts in blood T cell clones, alongside interferon-beta, forecast response most accurately.

V dropped 5 bases and J dropped 4; count of bases not matched to a gene: 5. The CDR3 totals 14 residues. Germline CDR1 and CDR2: SGHTA and FQGTGA. Ipilimumab CTLA-4 blockade and focal radiation were given to patients with chemo-refractory metastatic non-small-cell lung cancer. To note about this clone: Antigen unknown.

Repertoires were generated with immunoSEQ multiplex PCR, while TCRdb's copy carries only in-frame clones and drops some. The profile shows over 60,000 clones, around 87% of them singletons. V usage is TRBV7-3 and J usage is TRBJ2-1; 7 bases fit TRBD1. This clonotype was sampled from a human donor with non-small cell lung cancer that progressed on radiotherapy plus ipilimumab. This material consisted of peripheral blood, taken from a patient treated with radiotherapy plus ipilimumab. CDR3 nucleotide sequence: TGTGCCAGCAGCCAGGGGACAGCATACAATGAGCAGTTCTTC. It translates to CASSQGTAYNEQFF. The full variable domain, rest sourced from reference TRBV7-3 and TRBJ2-1, is GAGVSQTPSNKVTEKGKYVELRCDPISGHTALYWYRQSLGQGPEFLIYFQGTGAADDSGLPNDRFFAVRPEGSVSTLKIQRTERGDSAVYLCASSQGTAYNEQFFGPGTRLTVL.